This entry features one T cell receptor (beta chain) sequence. CDR3 size: 18 residues. V was cut by 0 bases and J by 1 base, with 19 bases left in between. The V gene's germline CDR1 is SGHRS and CDR2 YFSETQ. These data belong to a study of blood T cell repertoires in COVID-19. TCRdb keeps only in-frame clones here, not all; method: immunoSEQ multiplex PCR. The profile shows tens of thousands of clones, 80% to 95% of them singletons. The sample consisted of peripheral blood. The gene calls are TRBV5-1 and TRBJ1-2; possible D gene TRBD1, 6 bases. This receptor was identified in a man older than 75 with acute or convalescent COVID-19. The CDR3 protein is CASSLEVDSTGLNYGYTF. Here the CDR3 DNA reads TGCGCCAGCAGCTTGGAGGTGGACAGTACCGGTCTTAACTATGGCTACACCTTC.